Shown below are 5 T cell receptor beta chains from a single sample sequenced in a study of T-cell reconstitution after alpha-beta-depleted transplantation in children. Unique molecular identifiers were used to barcode this TCRbeta library. In TCRdb, the PCR reads were re-called with MiXCR into one record per CDR3 protein. This table has about a million distinct CDR3 sequences, under 30% appearing once. The specimen was PBMCs, mostly from graft donor cells, collected 360 days after TCRalphabeta/CD19-depleted stem cell transplant. The receptors derive from a boy less than two years old who had a stem cell transplant for SCID, so the T cells may come from the graft donor.

This clonotype was seen repeatedly, ten times or more. The genes are TRBV9 and TRBJ2-3; unclear D gene. CDR1 is SGDLS and CDR2 is YYNGEE in the germline V gene. This CDR3 has 16 residues. V lost 0 bases and J 2 bases, leaving 13 bases between the germline ends. The DNA for the CDR3 is TGTGCCAGCAGCGTAGGAGGCGTTGCCTCCACAGATACGCAGTATTTT. Its translation: CASSVGGVASTDTQYF.

This clonotype occurred a few times. The rearrangement joins TRBV12-3 or TRBV12-4 to TRBJ2-2; possible D gene TRBD1, 6 bases. CDR3 size: 14 residues. Trimming left V 3 bases short and J 5 bases short, with 10 bases between. This CDR3 is CASSFTGRTGELFF. For the CDR3, the DNA is TGTGCCAGCAGTTTTACAGGGAGAACCGGGGAGCTGTTTTTT.

The table lists this clonotype with a few counts. This sequence joins TRBV6-2 or TRBV6-3 and TRBJ2-1; possibly TRBD1 for D (5 bases). V lost 6 bases and J 3 bases, leaving 12 bases between the germline ends. Germline assignment: CDR1 MNHEY and CDR2 SVGEGT. This CDR3 is built from 14 residues. The CDR3 protein is CASRKEGVYNEQFF. In nucleotides, the CDR3 is TGTGCCAGCAGAAAAGAAGGGGTCTACAATGAGCAGTTCTTC.

This clonotype was observed a few times. The chain couples TRBV4-3 to TRBJ2-3; 8 nucleotides agree with TRBD2. The ends lost 6 bases at V and 5 bases at J; junction bases unmatched: 7. This CDR3 is built from 14 residues. Germline CDR1 LGHNA, CDR2 YSLEER. CDR3 region: CASRQRGGIDTQYF. The CDR3 DNA reads TGCGCCAGCAGACAACGGGGGGGAATAGATACGCAGTATTTT.

This clonotype was recorded at least ten times. CDR3 nucleotide sequence: TGTGCCAGCACTCAAGCGGTTCAGGGCTGGGAAAAACTGTTTTTT. It specifies CASTQAVQGWEKLFF. The chain employs TRBV12-3 or TRBV12-4 and TRBJ1-4, with a weak D call TRBD1 (5 bases). Trimming took off 7 bases at V and 8 bases at J, with 20 bases between the two ends. The CDR3 is 15 amino acids.